The 30 T cell receptor beta chains presented below share a single source sample, sequenced in a study of beta chain features in type 1 diabetes. Expressed TCRB transcripts were sequenced, since all the RNA that had been isolated was reverse transcribed. Profiled with immunoSEQ multiplex PCR; TCRdb holds only in-frame clones, not every one. The sample shows around 250,000 clones, about 30% of them seen only once. The sample consisted of central memory CD4+ T cells from blood. Receptors were obtained from a man aged 25 to 40 in good health.

This clone occurred a few times. The CDR3 loop is CASSVSSGSVHEQYF. The CDR3 DNA reads TGTGCCAGCAGCGTATCGAGCGGGAGTGTCCACGAGCAGTACTTC. The chain is built from TRBV9 and TRBJ2-7; 8 bases agree with TRBD2. From germline, CDR1 is SGDLS and CDR2 YYNGEE. This CDR3 region has 15 residues. The ends lost 1 base at V and 5 bases at J; junction bases unmatched: 8.

This clone was observed a few times. The chain is built from TRBV4-2 and TRBJ2-7, with a possible D match to TRBD1 (6 bases). V lost 0 bases and J 5 bases, leaving 14 bases between the germline ends. This CDR3 is 15 amino acids long. Germline values: CDR1 LGHNA, CDR2 YNFKEQ. The CDR3 is CASSQDLQGYNEQYF. CDR3 nucleotide sequence: TGTGCCAGCAGCCAAGATCTACAGGGTTACAACGAGCAGTACTTC.

The CDR3 DNA reads TGTGCCTGGAGGATAAATTATGGCTACACCTTC. Its translation is CAWRINYGYTF. The chain couples TRBV30 to TRBJ1-2; D call uncertain. The V end was cut by 3 bases, the J end by 5 bases, with 7 bases between. Germline assignment: CDR1 GTSNPN and CDR2 SVGIG (reference sequence). The CDR3 spans 11 residues.

The rearrangement uses TRBV6-6 and TRBJ2-7; 8 bases map to TRBD1. After removal of 6 bases from V and 3 bases from J, the junction contained 4 bases not matched to a gene. CDR1 is MNHNY, CDR2 SVGAGI, per germline (reference sequence). CDR3 size: 13 residues. DNA for the CDR3: TGTGCCAGCAGCCGAGGGACAGGCTACGAGCAGTACTTC. This translates into CASSRGTGYEQYF.

The chain couples TRBV5-4 to TRBJ2-3, with D unresolved. Per germline, CDR1 SGHNT and CDR2 YYREEE (reference sequence). Trimming took off 1 base at V and 2 bases at J, with 5 bases between the two ends. This CDR3 is 13 amino acids long. The CDR3 protein is CASSLWPTDTQYF. CDR3 sequence (DNA): TGTGCCAGCAGCTTGTGGCCCACAGATACGCAGTATTTT.

The gene calls are TRBV6-5 and TRBJ2-3; TRBD2 matches 10 bases. Trimming took 6 bases from V and 2 from J; bases not matched to a gene: 5. Germline assignment: CDR1 MNHEY and CDR2 SVGAGI. CDR3 length equals 15 residues. For the CDR3, the DNA is TGTGCCAGCAGGAGCGGGAGGGCCCTCACAGATACGCAGTATTTT. It is translated as CASRSGRALTDTQYF.

The chain employs TRBV2 and TRBJ2-1; TRBD2 matches at 8 bases. Trimming cost V 8 bases and J 4 bases; bases outside gene matches: 4. The CDR3 is made up of 13 amino acids. Looked up from germline, CDR1 is SNHLY and CDR2 is FYNNEI. Written as DNA, the CDR3 is TGTGCCAGCGGGACTAGGGAGTACAATGAGCAGTTCTTC. Translation: CASGTREYNEQFF. The whole variable domain, filled in from reference TRBV2 and TRBJ2-1, reads EPEVTQTPSHQVTQMGQEVILRCVPISNHLYFYWYRQILGQKVEFLVSFYNNEISEKSEIFDDQFSVERPDGSNFTLKIRSTKLEDSAMYFCASGTREYNEQFFGPGTRLTVL.

The table lists this clone with a few counts. The gene calls are TRBV29-1 and TRBJ2-7; D not resolved. Germline V lookup: CDR1 SQVTM, CDR2 ANQGSEA. This CDR3 has 11 residues. V was cut by 5 bases and J by 2 bases, with 7 bases left in between. CDR3 in DNA: TGCAGCGTTCGGCAGACCTACGAGCAGTACTTC. It yields the protein CSVRQTYEQYF.

The chain recombines TRBV5-8 with TRBJ1-3; D possibly corresponds to TRBD1 (6 bases). CDR1 is SGHTS, CDR2 YDEGEE, per germline. The CDR3 has 15 residues. Trimming took 3 bases from V and 4 from J, leaving 14 bases between them. CDR3 loop: CASSSDGQTGNTIYF. In DNA, the CDR3 is TGTGCCAGCAGCTCGGACGGACAGACAGGAAACACCATATATTTT. The full variable domain, rest sourced from reference TRBV5-8 and TRBJ1-3, is EAGVTQSPTHLIKTRGQQATLRCSPISGHTSVYWYQQALGLGLQFLLWYDEGEERNRGNFPPRFSGRQFPNYSSELNVNALELEDSALYLCASSSDGQTGNTIYFGEGSWLTVV.

The chain recombines TRBV29-1 with TRBJ1-2, with a possible D match to TRBD1 (5 bases). CDR1 is SQVTM and CDR2 is ANQGSEA in the germline V gene. The ends were cut back, 5 bases at V and 2 bases at J, with 9 bases in the middle. The CDR3 sequence is 12 residues long. The CDR3 sequence: CSVQGENYGYTF. The CDR3 DNA follows: TGCAGCGTTCAAGGGGAAAACTATGGCTACACCTTC.

The rearrangement uses TRBV30 and TRBJ2-2; perhaps TRBD2 as D (5 bases). The CDR3 loop spans 14 amino acids. Germline assignment: CDR1 GTSNPN and CDR2 SVGIG (reference sequence). V was clipped by 1 base and J by 5 bases, with 11 bases between them. The CDR3 DNA follows: TGTGCCTGGAGTGCCGGGGTTATTACCGGGGAGCTGTTTTTT. Translated, it gives CAWSAGVITGELFF. Full variable domain (outside the CDR3, taken from reference TRBV30 and TRBJ2-2): SQTIHQWPATLVQPVGSPLSLECTVEGTSNPNLYWYRQAAGRGLQLLFYSVGIGQISSEVPQNLSASRPQDRQFILSSKKLLLSDSGFYLCAWSAGVITGELFFGEGSRLTVL.

This chain joins TRBV28 and TRBJ1-2; D is possibly TRBD1 (5 bases). Between the trimmed V and J ends, which lost 6 bases and 2 bases, there was a span of 13 bases. The CDR3 covers 14 residues. Looked up from germline, CDR1 is MDHEN and CDR2 is SYDVKM. CDR3 in amino acids: CASSPTGDNYGYTF. CDR3 DNA sequence: TGTGCCAGCAGCCCAACGGGGGACAACTATGGCTACACCTTC.

This clone has a handful of counts. V and J are TRBV29-1 and TRBJ1-1, with D uncertain. This CDR3 has 13 amino acids. The ends were cut back, 4 bases at V and 6 bases at J, with 15 bases in the middle. CDR1 is SQVTM, CDR2 ANQGSEA, per germline. CDR3 DNA: TGCAGCGTTGGATACGGGGAATATGCTGAAGCTTTCTTT. This sequence encodes CSVGYGEYAEAFF.

This clone was recorded at least ten times. The chain employs TRBV28 and TRBJ2-7, with a weak D call TRBD2 (6 bases). The CDR3 covers 13 residues. Germline CDR1 MDHEN, CDR2 SYDVKM. Trimming cost V 3 bases and J 3 bases, with 9 bases left between them. CDR3 loop: CASSLASDYEQYF. DNA for the CDR3: TGTGCCAGCAGTTTGGCTAGCGACTACGAGCAGTACTTC.

This clone has only a few counts. J is TRBJ2-1 and V is TRBV9, with TRBD2 as a possible D gene (5 bases). The CDR3 spans 13 residues. Germline CDR1 is SGDLS and CDR2 is YYNGEE. V lost 1 base and J 8 bases, leaving 10 bases between the germline ends. This chain's CDR3 is CASSVSPRDEQFF. CDR3 nucleotides: TGTGCCAGCAGCGTAAGCCCGCGGGATGAGCAGTTCTTC.

This chain uses TRBV7-6 with TRBJ2-3; 8 bases map to TRBD2. This CDR3 spans 16 amino acids. CDR1 is SGHVS and CDR2 is FNYEAQ in the germline V gene. Trimming at V came to 1 base and at J to 4 bases, leaving 7 bases not matched to a gene. CDR3 amino acids: CASSLGSGGGSDTQYF. The CDR3 DNA reads as TGTGCCAGCAGCTTAGGAAGCGGGGGTGGGTCAGATACGCAGTATTTT.

This clone appeared a few times. The chain links TRBV4-2 to TRBJ2-6, with D hard to call. The CDR3 spans 16 residues. Germline CDR1 is LGHNA and CDR2 is YNFKEQ. Trimming cost V 4 bases and J 0 bases, with 10 bases left between them. CDR3 nucleotide sequence: TGTGCCAGCAGCCGAGAGATAAGCTCTGGGGCCAACGTCCTGACTTTC. Amino acid sequence: CASSREISSGANVLTF.

V and J are TRBV5-1 and TRBJ2-7; 9 bases match TRBD1. Germline CDR1 SGHRS, CDR2 YFSETQ. The CDR3 loop spans 17 amino acids. The ends lost 4 bases at V and 4 bases at J; junction bases unmatched: 15. This CDR3 reads CASSLLEGGDRAYEQYF. The DNA for the CDR3 is TGCGCCAGCAGCCTCCTTGAAGGTGGGGACAGGGCTTACGAGCAGTACTTC.

This clone has a handful of counts. The chain combines TRBV29-1 with TRBJ1-1; D uncertain. CDR1 and CDR2 from the germline V gene are SQVTM and ANQGSEA. With 5 bases removed from V and 4 bases from J, the gap between germline ends came to 23 bases. This CDR3 is built from 16 residues. CDR3 bases: TGCAGCGTTTTATGGGCAGCAGCAGAAGTGGGCACTGAAGCTTTCTTT. Its translation: CSVLWAAAEVGTEAFF.

In this sample, this clone turned up a few times. The chain employs TRBV7-9 and TRBJ1-2; tentatively, D is TRBD1 (6 bases). Germline lookup yields CDR1 SEHNR and CDR2 FQNEAQ (reference sequence). The length of the CDR3 is 14 residues. The V gene lost 1 base and the J gene lost 8 bases, with 14 bases spanning the gap. CDR3 sequence reads: CASSLVQGARGYTF. CDR3 bases: TGTGCCAGCAGCTTAGTACAGGGAGCTCGGGGCTACACCTTC.

This clone has a handful of counts. V usage is TRBV27 and J usage is TRBJ2-1; no firm D call. V shed 3 bases and J shed 5 bases, with 8 bases lying between them. CDR1 and CDR2 from the germline V gene are MNHEY and SMNVEV (reference sequence). The CDR3 totals 13 residues. The CDR3 coding sequence is TGTGCCAGCAGTTTGTGGCAGAACAATGAGCAGTTCTTC. It encodes CASSLWQNNEQFF.

There are a few counts of this clone. The rearrangement uses TRBV7-9 and TRBJ1-2, with D unresolved. The CDR3 runs to 12 residues. CDR1 is SEHNR, CDR2 FQNEAQ, per germline (reference sequence). Trimming took off 5 bases at V and 4 bases at J, with 8 bases between the two ends. The CDR3 bases are TGTGCCAGCAGCATAGAGACCTATGGCTACACCTTC. This codes for CASSIETYGYTF.

The chain combines TRBV30 with TRBJ1-4; D unclear. V gave up 0 bases and J gave up 11 bases, with 19 bases separating them. From germline, CDR1 is GTSNPN and CDR2 SVGIG (reference sequence). This CDR3 contains 15 residues. The CDR3: CAWSVGWQSHPKLFF. CDR3 DNA sequence: TGTGCCTGGAGTGTCGGGTGGCAGTCTCACCCGAAACTGTTTTTT.

This chain uses TRBV2 with TRBJ2-5, with 10 bases identical to TRBD2. CDR3 size: 15 residues. Germline V CDR1 and CDR2: SNHLY, FYNNEI. Losses at the gene ends were 3 bases for V and 9 bases for J; bases not matched to a gene: 10. CDR3 amino acids: CASSEESSGGTPQYF. DNA of the CDR3: TGTGCCAGCAGTGAGGAGTCTAGCGGGGGTACCCCCCAGTACTTC. Using reference TRBV2 and TRBJ2-5 for the parts outside the CDR3, the full variable domain is EPEVTQTPSHQVTQMGQEVILRCVPISNHLYFYWYRQILGQKVEFLVSFYNNEISEKSEIFDDQFSVERPDGSNFTLKIRSTKLEDSAMYFCASSEESSGGTPQYFGPGTRLLVL.

The chain has TRBV30 and TRBJ1-5; D is unclear. The CDR3 contains 14 residues. Trimming took off 0 bases at V and 4 bases at J, with 10 bases between the two ends. CDR1 is GTSNPN and CDR2 is SVGIG in the germline V gene (reference sequence). The DNA of the CDR3 is TGTGCCTGGAGTGTAGACCGCGGGAATCAGCCCCAGCATTTT. It codes for CAWSVDRGNQPQHF.

This clone was seen a few times. This rearrangement joins TRBV7-9 to TRBJ2-7, with D perhaps matching TRBD1 (6 bases). V dropped 5 bases and J dropped 8 bases, with 19 bases sitting between them. The CDR3 has 14 residues. Germline loops: CDR1 SEHNR, CDR2 FQNEAQ (reference sequence). The CDR3 DNA follows: TGTGCCAGCAGCGAGAAACTGGCAGGGGTGAAGCAGTACTTC. This sequence encodes CASSEKLAGVKQYF.

The sample holds a few counts of this clone. The rearrangement uses TRBV28 and TRBJ2-7; D possibly corresponds to TRBD1 (5 bases). From germline, CDR1 is MDHEN and CDR2 SYDVKM. V was pared by 6 bases and J by 11 bases, with 23 bases between. The CDR3 is 14 residues long. CDR3 loop: CASSPPGQGHSEYF. The CDR3 DNA reads as TGTGCCAGCAGCCCCCCAGGGCAGGGTCATAGTGAGTACTTC.

The V and J genes are TRBV7-2 and TRBJ2-7; possibly TRBD2 for D (5 bases). V was cut by 1 base and J by 5 bases, with 6 bases left in between. The germline CDR1 and CDR2 sequences are SGHTA and FQGNSA. The length of the CDR3 is 12 residues. CDR3: CASSLVGNEQYF. The CDR3 nucleotides read TGTGCCAGCAGCTTAGTCGGGAACGAGCAGTACTTC. Supplemented by reference TRBV7-2 and TRBJ2-7, the full variable domain reads GAGVSQSPSNKVTEKGKDVELRCDPISGHTALYWYRQSLGQGLEFLIYFQGNSAPDKSGLPSDRFSAERTGGSVSTLTIQRTQQEDSAVYLCASSLVGNEQYFGPGTRLTVT.

The chain recombines TRBV7-2 with TRBJ2-1; 7 positions agree with TRBD1. The CDR3 is 14 amino acids. J lost 8 bases, V lost 6 bases, and 10 bases had no gene match. CDR1 SGHTA and CDR2 FQGNSA come from the germline V gene. CDR3 residues: CASSQGGQNHEQFF. The CDR3 region has the DNA TGTGCCAGCAGTCAAGGGGGACAGAACCATGAGCAGTTCTTC.

The chain recombines TRBV5-1 with TRBJ1-1; D possibly corresponds to TRBD1 (5 bases). Germline values: CDR1 SGHRS, CDR2 YFSETQ. V dropped 3 bases and J dropped 0 bases, with 9 bases sitting between them. The CDR3 runs to 14 residues. The CDR3 sequence is CASSSGTLNTEAFF. The CDR3 DNA follows: TGCGCCAGCAGCTCCGGGACGCTGAACACTGAAGCTTTCTTT.